Reported below is one T cell receptor (beta chain). This record comes from a study of blood T cell repertoires in COVID-19. Sequencing was performed with immunoSEQ multiplex PCR; in TCRdb, only in-frame clones are kept and a portion is missing. The table has roughly 150,000 clones, around 86% seen once. The CDR3 spans 20 residues. This chain links TRBV21-1 with TRBJ2-1; TRBD2 is the table's D call and was not checked against the DNA. TRBV21-1 is annotated as a pseudogene. Sequenced: peripheral blood. This sequence originates from a human donor in a cohort sampled during active COVID-19. The CDR3 bases are TGTGCCAGCAGCAAAGCGGTTACTAGCGGGGGGCAAAGCTCCTACAATGAGCAGTTCTTC. It translates to CASSKAVTSGGQSSYNEQFF.